This T cell receptor beta chain derives from a study of T cells in Graves' hyperthyroidism and ophthalmopathy. About the research overall: Blood from the periphery was taken at initial diagnosis, before any treatment. Study results and limitations: Most clonotypes that expanded in the thyroid above 0.001 also showed up in blood.

CDR1 SGHVS and CDR2 FNYEAQ come from the germline V gene. This CDR3 has 15 residues. The V segment lost 5 bases and the J segment 10 bases; nucleotides outside the gene matches: 9. TCR beta CDR3 sequences were amplified from RNA transcripts. The primer set for the first-round RT-PCR of the TCR CDR3 was HTBI. TCRdb recomputed calls from the multiplex PCR reads with MiXCR, one row per CDR3 protein. The data show about 250,000 distinct CDR3 sequences, roughly 22% seen once. The table lists this clonotype with many counts. Its antigen is not identified. Inclusion characteristics of ophthalmopathy patients comprised a Clinical Activity Score of at least 3, a NOSPECS grade of at least 4, and duration under 3 months. PBMCs were obtained from approximately 10 ml fresh peripheral blood.

This receptor was obtained from a man aged 25 to 40 with Graves' ophthalmopathy. The rearrangement uses TRBV7-6 and TRBJ1-6; TRBD1 matches 9 bases. Sequencing was performed on blood. Here the CDR3 DNA reads TGTGCCAGCAGCCCACGGACAGGGGAAGGCTCACCCCTCCACTTT. It translates to CASSPRTGEGSPLHF. The complete variable domain, with remaining parts taken from reference TRBV7-6 and TRBJ1-6, reads GAGVSQSPRYKVTKRGQDVALRCDPISGHVSLYWYRQALGQGPEFLTYFNYEAQQDKSGLPNDRFSAERPEGSISTLTIQRTEQRDSAMYRCASSPRTGEGSPLHFGNGTRLTVT.